These 26 T cell receptor beta chains were sequenced from one sample in a study of technical replicates of blood from a few donors. Produced via immunoSEQ multiplex PCR; TCRdb's table is partial and in-frame only. Found here are tens of thousands of clones, about 94% of them singletons; the top ten hold over 0.2%. The sequencing input was T cells isolated from PBMCs. These receptors all come from a human donor in good health.

This chain's CDR3 is CASSLRQGWNEQFF. CDR3 DNA sequence: TGTGCCAGCAGCTTAAGACAGGGCTGGAATGAGCAGTTCTTC. The chain joins TRBV7-9 to TRBJ2-1; 7 bases are shared with TRBD1. Germline CDR1 reads SEHNR; CDR2 reads FQNEAQ (reference sequence). V trimming: 2 bases; J trimming: 7 bases; junction bases outside the gene matches: 5. This CDR3 spans 14 amino acids.

This clone was seen a handful of times. The chain is built from TRBV5-4 and TRBJ2-5, with D possibly being TRBD2 (6 bases). CDR3 length: 15 residues. The V and J ends lost 2 bases and 5 bases respectively, with 16 bases between them. The germline V gene encodes CDR1 SGHNT and CDR2 YYREEE (reference sequence). CDR3 residues: CASSFWRDPAETQYF. DNA of the CDR3: TGTGCCAGCAGCTTTTGGCGGGACCCAGCGGAGACCCAGTACTTC.

The chain employs TRBV9 and TRBJ2-1; D call uncertain. Per the germline V gene, CDR1 is SGDLS and CDR2 is YYNGEE. Trimming removed 0 bases at V and 6 bases at J, with 13 bases between. This CDR3 is 15 amino acids long. CDR3 in DNA: TGTGCCAGCAGCGTAGGGTTTAACACGGGCAATGAGCAGTTCTTC. Residues: CASSVGFNTGNEQFF.

The rearrangement uses TRBV6-5 and TRBJ1-4, with 9 bases matching TRBD1. Germline V CDR1 and CDR2: MNHEY, SVGAGI. The CDR3 is 16 amino acids. The trim removed 2 bases at V and 6 bases at J, leaving 7 bases unmatched. The CDR3 DNA reads as TGTGCCAGCAGTTACCTCCCGGACAGGGGAGATGAAAAACTGTTTTTT. This codes for CASSYLPDRGDEKLFF.

This chain joins TRBV15 and TRBJ2-5; 11 bases are a match to TRBD2. With V trimmed by 3 bases and J by 5 bases, 17 bases remained unmatched. The CDR3 loop spans 19 amino acids. Germline V gene sequence: CDR1 LNHNV, CDR2 YYDKDF (reference sequence). CDR3 protein: CATSSATSGGYRGLETQYF. CDR3 DNA: TGTGCCACCAGCAGCGCTACTAGCGGGGGTTATAGAGGGTTGGAGACCCAGTACTTC.

This sequence joins TRBV28 and TRBJ2-7; 7 bases line up with TRBD2. CDR3 length: 13 residues. Trimming cost V 6 bases and J 5 bases; bases outside gene matches: 7. Germline lookup yields CDR1 MDHEN and CDR2 SYDVKM. The CDR3 DNA is TGTGCCAGCAGGAGGATGGGGGGGGACGAGCAGTACTTC. It encodes CASRRMGGDEQYF.

The V gene is TRBV28, the J gene TRBJ2-1; 10 bases are shared with TRBD1. The trim removed 6 bases at V and 4 bases at J, leaving 9 bases unmatched. This CDR3 is 16 amino acids long. The germline V gene has CDR1 MDHEN and CDR2 SYDVKM. CDR3 DNA: TGTGCCAGCAGACCGCCGGGACAGGGGTTGTACAATGAGCAGTTCTTC. It codes for CASRPPGQGLYNEQFF.

The chain uses TRBV5-4 and TRBJ1-2; TRBD1 is a possible D gene (5 bases). From germline, CDR1 is SGHNT and CDR2 YYREEE (reference sequence). The ends were cut back, 5 bases at V and 7 bases at J, with 9 bases in the middle. The CDR3 extends over 11 amino acids. This chain's CDR3 is CASRGQRGYTF. The CDR3 bases are TGTGCCAGCAGGGGGCAGCGTGGCTACACCTTC.

The chain joins TRBV14 to TRBJ2-1; 7 bases agree with TRBD1. V dropped 4 bases and J dropped 7; count of bases not matched to a gene: 4. Germline loops: CDR1 SGHDN, CDR2 FVKESK. The CDR3 loop spans 13 amino acids. The chain's CDR3 is CASSPGTANEQFF. The CDR3 nucleotides are TGTGCCAGCAGCCCCGGGACAGCGAATGAGCAGTTCTTC.

This clone was picked up one time. V and J are TRBV9 and TRBJ2-7, with a weak D call TRBD2 (6 bases). Trimming took off 2 bases at V and 0 bases at J, with 12 bases between the two ends. From germline, CDR1 is SGDLS and CDR2 YYNGEE. The CDR3 covers 15 residues. The CDR3 region has the DNA TGTGCCAGCAGCGTCTTGGACGGGAGCTCCTACGAGCAGTACTTC. Its protein product is CASSVLDGSSYEQYF.

V is TRBV28 and J is TRBJ2-1; TRBD2 aligns across 9 bases. CDR3 size: 18 residues. Germline values: CDR1 MDHEN, CDR2 SYDVKM. Trimming removed 6 bases from V and 0 bases from J; junction bases left unmatched: 12. CDR3: CASSTPRSSGVSYNEQFF. CDR3 nucleotides: TGTGCCAGCAGCACTCCCCGCTCTAGCGGGGTCTCCTACAATGAGCAGTTCTTC.

The chain has TRBV6-1 and TRBJ1-1; no clear D gene. CDR1 is MNHNS, CDR2 SASEGT, per germline. This CDR3 has 13 residues. V dropped 5 bases and J dropped 0 bases, with 7 bases sitting between them. The CDR3 nucleotides are TGTGCCAGCAGTCAGATCATGAACACTGAAGCTTTCTTT. Translated, it gives CASSQIMNTEAFF.

The gene calls are TRBV10-3 and TRBJ2-7; 8 nucleotides agree with TRBD1. The CDR3 runs to 14 residues. The junction had 2 bases not matched to a gene; V was cut back by 4 bases and J by 0 bases. Germline loops: CDR1 ENHRY, CDR2 SYGVKD. This CDR3 is CAISGDRSSYEQYF. The DNA of the CDR3 is TGTGCCATCAGTGGGGACAGGAGCTCCTACGAGCAGTACTTC.

This rearrangement joins TRBV2 to TRBJ1-5, with D possibly matching TRBD1 (5 bases). This CDR3 has 14 amino acids. The V end lost 7 bases, the J end lost 0 bases, and 10 bases lay between the germline ends. Germline loops: CDR1 SNHLY, CDR2 FYNNEI. The CDR3 sequence is CASTDGHSNQPQHF. The CDR3 DNA is TGTGCCAGCACGGATGGACATAGCAATCAGCCCCAGCATTTT.

The V call is TRBV6-1, the J call TRBJ2-2, with 9 bases that match TRBD1. Per germline, CDR1 MNHNS and CDR2 SASEGT. This CDR3 is built from 15 residues. The J segment lost 3 bases and the V segment lost 6 bases, leaving 5 bases of the junction unmatched. Here the CDR3 reads CASSGDRVDTGELFF. For the CDR3, the DNA is TGTGCCAGCAGCGGGGACAGGGTGGACACCGGGGAGCTGTTTTTT.

This clone was detected only a few times. V gene TRBV7-9 combines with J gene TRBJ1-1, with 10 bases identical to TRBD1. J gave up 6 bases and V 5 bases, and 3 bases lay outside the gene matches. The CDR3 is 13 residues long. Germline loops: CDR1 SEHNR, CDR2 FQNEAQ (reference sequence). The CDR3 is CASSGQGEAEAFF. The CDR3 nucleotides read TGTGCCAGCAGCGGACAGGGGGAGGCTGAAGCTTTCTTT.

The chain recombines TRBV7-9 with TRBJ1-4; 9 nucleotides match TRBD1. This CDR3 region has 15 residues. Looked up from germline, CDR1 is SEHNR and CDR2 is FQNEAQ (reference sequence). Losses at the gene ends were 5 bases for V and 5 bases for J; bases not matched to a gene: 6. The CDR3 loop is CASSLRQGGNEKLFF. The CDR3 region has the DNA TGTGCCAGCAGCCTCCGACAGGGGGGAAATGAAAAACTGTTTTTT.

The chain has TRBV19 and TRBJ1-5; D is perhaps TRBD1 (5 bases). Trimming cost V 4 bases and J 9 bases, with 19 bases left between them. CDR3 length equals 15 residues. The V gene's germline CDR1 is LNHDA and CDR2 SQIVND (reference sequence). The CDR3: CASSRRTLGQAPQHF. CDR3 nucleotides: TGTGCCAGTAGTAGAAGGACATTGGGGCAAGCGCCCCAGCATTTT.

This chain links TRBV28 with TRBJ1-1; 9 positions match TRBD1. The CDR3 has 17 amino acids. Germline V CDR1 and CDR2: MDHEN, SYDVKM. Trimming cost V 5 bases and J 1 base; bases outside gene matches: 11. CDR3 nucleotides: TGTGCCAGCAGTCAACCCTACAGGGGGCCCGCGAACACTGAAGCTTTCTTT. This sequence encodes CASSQPYRGPANTEAFF.

The genes are TRBV5-1 and TRBJ2-3; no clear D gene. Germline V lookup: CDR1 SGHRS, CDR2 YFSETQ. The germline V and J ends were trimmed by 2 bases and 2 bases, with 24 bases remaining between them. The CDR3 covers 19 residues. The CDR3 reads CASSLAFSRSPRHTDTQYF. Written as DNA, the CDR3 is TGCGCCAGCAGCTTAGCCTTTTCACGGTCCCCGCGCCACACAGATACGCAGTATTTT.

This clone was counted once. The V call is TRBV7-9, the J call TRBJ1-5; D is possibly TRBD1 (5 bases). The CDR3 is made up of 13 amino acids. Trimming pared 4 bases from V and 11 bases from J, leaving 15 bases between. The germline CDR1 and CDR2 sequences are SEHNR and FQNEAQ (reference sequence). The CDR3 region has the DNA TGTGCCAGCAGCTGGGGGGAGGAAGTGTCCCAGCATTTT. Protein: CASSWGEEVSQHF.

The V gene is TRBV28, the J gene TRBJ2-1, with 10 bases lining up with TRBD2. This CDR3 contains 15 residues. The germline gives CDR1 MDHEN, CDR2 SYDVKM. V was pared by 2 bases and J by 10 bases, with 8 bases of the junction left unmatched. The CDR3 nucleotides are TGTGCCAGCAGTTTACCGTCACTAGCGGGACTGGAGCAGTTCTTC. This codes for CASSLPSLAGLEQFF.

The J gene is TRBJ2-4, the V gene TRBV6-5, with 8 positions matching TRBD2. Germline V gene lookup returns CDR1 MNHEY and CDR2 SVGAGI. V shed 5 bases and J 1 base; nucleotides not matched to a gene: 4. The CDR3 has 15 amino acids. The CDR3 DNA reads as TGTGCCAGCAGTCGGGGGGGGATGGCCAAAAACATTCAGTACTTC. This encodes CASSRGGMAKNIQYF.

The chain is built from TRBV6-1 and TRBJ2-5; D call uncertain. Trimming cost V 2 bases and J 2 bases, with 3 bases left between them. The CDR3 is 12 residues long. CDR1 MNHNS and CDR2 SASEGT come from the germline V gene. CDR3 coding DNA: TGTGCCAGCAGTGAACAGCAAGAGACCCAGTACTTC. Its protein product is CASSEQQETQYF.

V and J are TRBV5-1 and TRBJ2-1, with 9 bases matching TRBD2. Looked up from germline, CDR1 is SGHRS and CDR2 is YFSETQ. V shed 3 bases and J 1 base; nucleotides not matched to a gene: 8. The CDR3 has 17 amino acids. CDR3 in DNA: TGCGCCAGCAGCTGGGGGTTAGCGGGAGCATCCTACAATGAGCAGTTCTTC. It specifies CASSWGLAGASYNEQFF.

The chain employs TRBV9 and TRBJ2-7; D is unresolved. V was pared by 0 bases and J by 1 base, with 8 bases between. The CDR3 totals 14 residues. The germline V gene has CDR1 SGDLS and CDR2 YYNGEE. Here the CDR3 reads CASSVGADSYEQYF. The CDR3 nucleotides read TGTGCCAGCAGCGTAGGGGCAGATTCCTACGAGCAGTACTTC. The whole variable domain, filled in from reference TRBV9 and TRBJ2-7, reads DSGVTQTPKHLITATGQRVTLRCSPRSGDLSVYWYQQSLDQGLQFLIQYYNGEERAKGNILERFSAQQFPDLHSELNLSSLELGDSALYFCASSVGADSYEQYFGPGTRLTVT.